This T cell receptor beta chain appears in the sequencing data of a study of Graves' ophthalmopathy and Graves' hyperthyroidism. Transcripts of RNA were the source for amplifying TCR beta CDR3 regions. Following a first-round RT-PCR that used HTBI primers, a second-round multiplex PCR was carried out. TCRdb reprocessed the multiplex PCR reads with MiXCR, giving one entry per CDR3 protein. Of hundreds of thousands of distinct CDR3 sequences listed, about 44% were seen once; the top ten hold about 40%. The CDR3 length is 13 residues. V was cut by 10 bases and J by 6 bases, with 16 bases left in between. CDR1 and CDR2 from the germline V gene are ENHRY and SYGVKD.

Sequenced: peripheral blood. The chain is built from TRBV10-3 and TRBJ1-5; possible D gene TRBD1, 6 bases. The sequence derives from an adult man with Graves' ophthalmopathy. The CDR3 sequence: CATLLGAGQPQHF. The CDR3 region has the DNA TGTGCCACCCTCCTGGGGGCCGGTCAGCCCCAGCATTTT.